The 26 T cell receptor beta chains presented below share a single source sample, sequenced in a study of cytomegalovirus exposure and HLA in healthy donors. With 60 Vbeta and 13 Jbeta primers, the PCR was carried out. This table comes from immunoSEQ multiplex PCR, and its TCRdb copy is limited to in-frame clones, with some not included. This table holds 50,000 or so clones, more than 65% found once. Sequencing was carried out using PBMCs. The receptor set was obtained from a woman aged 50 to 60 in good health and CMV-seronegative.

This sequence joins TRBV30 and TRBJ1-1; the match to TRBD1 covers 7 bases. Trimming cost V 8 bases and J 1 base; bases outside gene matches: 1. The CDR3 contains 11 residues. In germline, CDR1 is GTSNPN, CDR2 SVGIG (reference sequence). This CDR3 is CAGTENTEAFF. CDR3 nucleotides: TGTGCCGGGACAGAGAACACTGAAGCTTTCTTT.

The chain couples TRBV19 to TRBJ1-5; TRBD1 is a possible D gene (6 bases). Trimming removed 6 bases at V and 13 bases at J, with 25 bases between. This CDR3 is 15 amino acids long. In germline, CDR1 is LNHDA, CDR2 SQIVND (reference sequence). The DNA of the CDR3 is TGTGCCAGTAGCATCCGGGACAAGGGGGTTTATATACAGCATTTT. Amino acids: CASSIRDKGVYIQHF.

This clone was recorded a few times. Lacking the conserved final phenylalanine or tryptophan, this CDR3 likely reflects a read error. This chain joins TRBV11-1 and TRBJ1-2; D might be TRBD1 (5 bases). Germline assignment: CDR1 SGHAT and CDR2 FQDESV (reference sequence). This CDR3 region has 13 residues. V lost 2 bases and J 4 bases, leaving 8 bases between the germline ends. The CDR3 nucleotides are TGTGCCAGCAGCTTAACAGGATCCTATGGCTACACCGTC. The encoded protein is CASSLTGSYGYTV.

This clone was observed a handful of times. This rearrangement joins TRBV10-3 to TRBJ1-2; perhaps TRBD1 as D (5 bases). V lost 9 bases to trimming and J lost 5 bases, with 16 bases between them. The CDR3 covers 13 residues. Germline CDR1 is ENHRY and CDR2 is SYGVKD. CDR3 region: CAIHNQGSYGYTF. The CDR3 DNA reads TGTGCCATTCACAACCAGGGATCTTATGGCTACACCTTC.

The chain combines TRBV15 with TRBJ1-2; TRBD1 is a possible D gene (5 bases). The ends were cut back, 5 bases at V and 8 bases at J, with 12 bases in the middle. Per germline, CDR1 LNHNV and CDR2 YYDKDF (reference sequence). This CDR3 has 12 amino acids. CDR3 loop: CATSRGGSGYTF. As DNA, the CDR3 is TGTGCCACCAGCCGGGGGGGTAGCGGCTACACCTTC.

This clone was counted only a few times. V gene TRBV28 combines with J gene TRBJ2-7, with a tentative D call TRBD1 (6 bases). The CDR3 length is 14 residues. V was trimmed by 2 bases and J by 2 bases, leaving 10 bases between them. From germline, CDR1 is MDHEN and CDR2 SYDVKM. The CDR3, as DNA: TGTGCCAGCAGTTTAATTCACAGGGCCTACGAGCAGTACTTC. Protein: CASSLIHRAYEQYF. The full variable domain, completed using reference TRBV28 and TRBJ2-7, is DVKVTQSSRYLVKRTGEKVFLECVQDMDHENMFWYRQDPGLGLRLIYFSYDVKMKEKGDIPEGYSVSREKKERFSLILESASTNQTSMYLCASSLIHRAYEQYFGPGTRLTVT.

The chain combines TRBV6-5 with TRBJ2-7, with D possibly TRBD1 on 5 matching bases. The germline gives CDR1 MNHEY, CDR2 SVGAGI. Trimming stripped 6 bases from V and 7 bases from J, with 10 bases between. The CDR3 extends over 11 amino acids. The CDR3 nucleotides are TGTGCCAGCAGCCAGGGTGGGGAGCAGTACTTC. Protein product: CASSQGGEQYF.

The CDR3 here is CASSLPGSSHGYTF. The CDR3 coding sequence is TGTGCCAGCAGTTTGCCGGGGAGTTCTCATGGCTACACCTTC. The rearrangement uses TRBV28 and TRBJ1-2, with D unresolved. The CDR3 is 14 amino acids. Per germline, CDR1 MDHEN and CDR2 SYDVKM. V was cut by 3 bases and J by 6 bases, with 14 bases left in between.

The rearrangement links TRBV29-1 to TRBJ2-7, with 8 bases matching TRBD2. J was trimmed by 1 base and V by 6 bases; bases with no gene match: 2. The CDR3 is 12 amino acids. Germline values: CDR1 SQVTM, CDR2 ANQGSEA. The CDR3 is CSVAGDSYEQYF. The CDR3 DNA is TGCAGCGTAGCGGGAGATTCCTACGAGCAGTACTTC.

The chain carries TRBV7-9 and TRBJ2-7, with D unresolved. This CDR3 has 12 residues. V was trimmed by 5 bases and J by 4 bases, leaving 9 bases between them. Germline V gene data show CDR1 as SEHNR and CDR2 as FQNEAQ (reference sequence). The CDR3 coding sequence is TGTGCCAGCAGCGACCACAGTTACGAGCAGTACTTC. It encodes CASSDHSYEQYF.

This clone is a singleton in its sample. The V call is TRBV7-2, the J call TRBJ1-2, with 7 bases aligning to TRBD1. CDR3 length: 15 residues. With V trimmed by 5 bases and J by 7 bases, 13 bases remained unmatched. CDR1 and CDR2 (germline): SGHTA, FQGNSA. The CDR3 protein is CASSPSPDRAGGYTF. For the CDR3, the DNA is TGTGCCAGCAGCCCCAGCCCCGACAGGGCTGGTGGCTACACCTTC.

V and J are TRBV5-1 and TRBJ1-2; D is possibly TRBD1 (6 bases). V lost 0 bases to trimming and J lost 0 bases, with 9 bases between them. The CDR3 loop spans 15 amino acids. Germline V CDR1 and CDR2: SGHRS, YFSETQ. The CDR3 DNA follows: TGCGCCAGCAGCTTGGACAGGGCAGCTAACTATGGCTACACCTTC. Translated: CASSLDRAANYGYTF.

A few counts support this clone. V is TRBV6-4 and J is TRBJ2-7; 7 bases match TRBD2. The CDR3 loop spans 14 amino acids. The V segment lost 4 bases and the J segment 1 base; nucleotides outside the gene matches: 4. CDR1 and CDR2 (germline): MRHNA, SNTAGT. CDR3: CASSAAAGSYEQYF. CDR3 bases: TGTGCCAGCAGTGCCGCAGCGGGGTCCTACGAGCAGTACTTC.

The chain employs TRBV7-6 and TRBJ1-2; TRBD1 matches at 7 bases. The CDR3 extends over 13 amino acids. V dropped 8 bases and J dropped 2; count of bases not matched to a gene: 5. Germline V gene data show CDR1 as SGHVS and CDR2 as FNYEAQ. CDR3 sequence reads: CASAQGENYGYTF. The CDR3 DNA reads TGTGCCAGCGCTCAGGGGGAGAACTATGGCTACACCTTC.

The chain recombines TRBV7-8 with TRBJ1-2, with 7 bases aligning to TRBD1. CDR1 SGHVS and CDR2 FQNEAQ come from the germline V gene. The CDR3 has 15 residues. Trimming took 5 bases from V and 1 from J; bases not matched to a gene: 7. The CDR3 DNA reads as TGTGCCAGCAGCCCTCAGGGGGAAGTTAACTATGGCTACACCTTC. Amino acid sequence: CASSPQGEVNYGYTF.

V usage is TRBV10-2 and J usage is TRBJ2-3, with 7 bases aligning to TRBD2. The V segment lost 10 bases and the J segment 0 bases; nucleotides outside the gene matches: 10. The CDR3 length is 15 residues. CDR1 is WSHSY, CDR2 SAAADI, per germline. The CDR3 region is CATRGGAGSTDTQYF. CDR3 DNA sequence: TGCGCCACCCGGGGTGGAGCGGGAAGCACAGATACGCAGTATTTT.

This clone was detected a few times. The CDR3, as DNA: TGCAGCGTCTCCGGGACTAGCGGGGGGACAGATACGCAGTATTTT. This sequence encodes CSVSGTSGGTDTQYF. This chain joins TRBV29-1 and TRBJ2-3; 15 bases are shared with TRBD2. The CDR3 runs 15 residues. Trimming cost V 6 bases and J 3 bases; bases outside gene matches: 4. Germline loops: CDR1 SQVTM, CDR2 ANQGSEA.

The chain combines TRBV10-3 with TRBJ1-2, with a tentative D call TRBD1 (5 bases). V was cut by 2 bases and J by 7 bases, with 11 bases left in between. The germline gives CDR1 ENHRY, CDR2 SYGVKD. This CDR3 is 13 amino acids long. CDR3 in amino acids: CAISETRDSGYTF. For the CDR3, the DNA is TGTGCCATCAGTGAGACCAGGGATTCTGGCTACACCTTC.

This clone was recorded a few times. V gene TRBV4-3 combines with J gene TRBJ1-3; D is unclear. Germline lookup yields CDR1 LGHNA and CDR2 YSLEER. This CDR3 is built from 15 residues. Trimming took off 0 bases at V and 0 bases at J, with 6 bases between the two ends. CDR3 in DNA: TGCGCCAGCAGCCAAGATATCGGCTCTGGAAACACCATATATTTT. It specifies CASSQDIGSGNTIYF.

CDR3 amino acids: CASTTGVYGYTF. CDR3 DNA sequence: TGTGCCAGCACCACCGGGGTCTATGGCTACACCTTC. The chain combines TRBV28 with TRBJ1-2; D gene uncertain. Germline loops: CDR1 MDHEN, CDR2 SYDVKM. V lost 7 bases to trimming and J lost 4 bases, with 10 bases between them. This CDR3 has 12 amino acids.

The chain couples TRBV6-5 to TRBJ2-3, with TRBD2 matching 13 bases. The junction had 6 bases not matched to a gene; V was cut back by 10 bases and J by 8 bases. The germline CDR1 and CDR2 sequences are MNHEY and SVGAGI. This CDR3 is 13 amino acids long. CDR3 bases: TGTGCCACAGGACTAGCGGGAGAGACTACGCAGTATTTT. Amino acids: CATGLAGETTQYF.

This chain links TRBV7-2 with TRBJ1-5, with D perhaps TRBD1 (6 bases). The CDR3 contains 15 residues. Trimming took 1 base from V and 1 from J, leaving 8 bases between them. Germline assignment: CDR1 SGHTA and CDR2 FQGNSA. CDR3 region: CASSLGRGSNQPQHF. The CDR3 DNA reads TGTGCCAGCAGCTTAGGCAGGGGAAGCAATCAGCCCCAGCATTTT.

Worth noting for this clone: Other DNA sequences in the same sample also yield this CDR3. The CDR3 loop reads CAVKIGPGENSPLHF. In DNA form, the CDR3 reads TGTGCCGTCAAAATTGGGCCTGGGGAGAATTCACCCCTCCACTTT. The chain joins TRBV6-5 to TRBJ1-6; D not resolved. The CDR3 loop spans 15 amino acids. CDR1 is MNHEY and CDR2 is SVGAGI in the germline V gene. The germline V and J ends were trimmed by 11 bases and 7 bases, with 21 bases remaining between them.

The chain carries TRBV18 and TRBJ2-2; a possible D gene is TRBD2 (5 bases). This CDR3 region has 15 residues. Germline lookup yields CDR1 KGHSH and CDR2 LQKENI. The ends were cut back, 1 base at V and 7 bases at J, with 13 bases in the middle. The CDR3 here is CASSPRETSGGELFF. The CDR3 DNA follows: TGTGCCAGCTCACCACGTGAGACGAGCGGCGGGGAGCTGTTTTTT.

This clone appeared a few times. The chain is built from TRBV28 and TRBJ1-4, with D unclear. There are 14 residues in the CDR3. V lost 7 bases and J 7 bases, leaving 16 bases between the germline ends. Looked up from germline, CDR1 is MDHEN and CDR2 is SYDVKM. The DNA of the CDR3 is TGTGCCAGCAACCTAGTGCAAGGCGGTGAAAAACTGTTTTTT. Translated, it gives CASNLVQGGEKLFF.

In DNA form, the CDR3 reads TGTGCCAGCAGTTACTCAGGGCTGGGGCCGGGGACCCAGTACTTC. It encodes CASSYSGLGPGTQYF. This chain joins TRBV6-5 and TRBJ2-5, with TRBD1 as a possible D gene (5 bases). Germline CDR1 is MNHEY and CDR2 is SVGAGI. Between the trimmed V and J ends, which lost 0 bases and 7 bases, there was a span of 15 bases. CDR3 length: 15 amino acids.